The T cell receptor beta chain under discussion was sequenced for a study of cytomegalovirus exposure and HLA in healthy donors. Notes on the study in general: The sole available immune exposure information was CMV serostatus.

Germline V CDR1 and CDR2: MNHNY, SVGAGI (reference sequence). With V trimmed by 0 bases and J by 8 bases, 10 bases remained unmatched. CDR3 length equals 16 residues. In the PCR, 60 Vbeta and 13 Jbeta primers were used. The repertoire was sequenced with immunoSEQ multiplex PCR; TCRdb's copy has only in-frame clones and lacks some. The top ten clones hold under 1.2% of a sample with about 210,000 clones, roughly nine tenths of them seen once. Details on this clone: Its target is not known.

V is TRBV6-6 and J is TRBJ1-2, with 9 bases lining up with TRBD1. Material for sequencing was PBMCs. The receptor's source is a boy aged 2-9 years in good health and CMV-seronegative. The CDR3 spells CASSYSPTGGEGGYTF. The CDR3 DNA reads as TGTGCCAGCAGTTACTCGCCCACAGGGGGCGAAGGGGGCTACACCTTC.